This T cell receptor (beta chain) was sequenced in a study of blood T cells in healthy people across ages. Whole-study results and caveats: Strong correlation linked observed beta diversity and percent naive T cells.

The germline V gene has CDR1 LNHNV and CDR2 YYDKDF (reference sequence). There are 16 residues in the CDR3. Trimming pared 1 base from V and 4 bases from J, leaving 16 bases between. Primers used in a second PCR of roughly 6 to 12 cycles were a sample-barcoded 5' primer and a J-beta primer mix. Each cDNA was tagged by a template-switch adaptor containing 12 random nucleotides. No fewer than 3 million CDR3-containing paired-end reads came from each sample. Each CDR3 protein gets one entry after TCRdb re-called the 5' RACE reads with MiXCR. The sample consists of around 800,000 distinct CDR3 sequences, 60% to 80% of them appearing once. In this sample, this clonotype turned up a few times. Antigen unknown.

This TCR was recovered from a man between 25 and 39 years old in good health. V is TRBV15 and J is TRBJ1-2, with D possibly being TRBD1 (6 bases). Sequencing input: blood. As DNA, the CDR3 is TGTGCCACCAGCAGAGGGACACAGGGAGAGACCTATGGCTACACCTTC. Protein: CATSRGTQGETYGYTF. The complete variable domain, with remaining parts taken from reference TRBV15 and TRBJ1-2, reads DAMVIQNPRYQVTQFGKPVTLSCSQTLNHNVMYWYQQKSSQAPKLLFHYYDKDFNNEADTPDNFQSRRPNTSFCFLDIRSPGLGDTAMYLCATSRGTQGETYGYTFGSGTRLTVV.